This entry describes one TCR beta chain. Its antigen is undetermined. This sample stems from a study of CD8 T cells in Susac syndrome. Whole-study findings and limits: By the study's own acknowledgment, its TCR sequencing and HLA analysis included relatively few individuals.

Sequencing targeted TCR beta in T cells from blood (CD8+ and CD4+). After extraction with the RNeasy kit, about 0.45 to 1 ug of the RNA was reverse transcribed using random hexamers. TCRdb reanalysed the immunoSEQ multiplex PCR reads using MiXCR and keeps one entry per CDR3 protein. The table has some 120,000 distinct CDR3 sequences, about nine tenths seen once. CDR1 SGHTA and CDR2 FQGTGA come from the germline V gene. CDR3 length: 14 amino acids. Trimming took 5 bases from V and 5 from J, leaving 15 bases between them. The receptor comes from a human donor in good health. The sequencing input was CD4+ T cells from PBMCs. The V and J genes are TRBV7-3 and TRBJ2-5; D perhaps matches TRBD2 (5 bases). CDR3 nucleotide sequence: TGTGCCAGCAGCAGCGGAACCCTGCGGGAGACCCAGTACTTC. It translates to CASSSGTLRETQYF.